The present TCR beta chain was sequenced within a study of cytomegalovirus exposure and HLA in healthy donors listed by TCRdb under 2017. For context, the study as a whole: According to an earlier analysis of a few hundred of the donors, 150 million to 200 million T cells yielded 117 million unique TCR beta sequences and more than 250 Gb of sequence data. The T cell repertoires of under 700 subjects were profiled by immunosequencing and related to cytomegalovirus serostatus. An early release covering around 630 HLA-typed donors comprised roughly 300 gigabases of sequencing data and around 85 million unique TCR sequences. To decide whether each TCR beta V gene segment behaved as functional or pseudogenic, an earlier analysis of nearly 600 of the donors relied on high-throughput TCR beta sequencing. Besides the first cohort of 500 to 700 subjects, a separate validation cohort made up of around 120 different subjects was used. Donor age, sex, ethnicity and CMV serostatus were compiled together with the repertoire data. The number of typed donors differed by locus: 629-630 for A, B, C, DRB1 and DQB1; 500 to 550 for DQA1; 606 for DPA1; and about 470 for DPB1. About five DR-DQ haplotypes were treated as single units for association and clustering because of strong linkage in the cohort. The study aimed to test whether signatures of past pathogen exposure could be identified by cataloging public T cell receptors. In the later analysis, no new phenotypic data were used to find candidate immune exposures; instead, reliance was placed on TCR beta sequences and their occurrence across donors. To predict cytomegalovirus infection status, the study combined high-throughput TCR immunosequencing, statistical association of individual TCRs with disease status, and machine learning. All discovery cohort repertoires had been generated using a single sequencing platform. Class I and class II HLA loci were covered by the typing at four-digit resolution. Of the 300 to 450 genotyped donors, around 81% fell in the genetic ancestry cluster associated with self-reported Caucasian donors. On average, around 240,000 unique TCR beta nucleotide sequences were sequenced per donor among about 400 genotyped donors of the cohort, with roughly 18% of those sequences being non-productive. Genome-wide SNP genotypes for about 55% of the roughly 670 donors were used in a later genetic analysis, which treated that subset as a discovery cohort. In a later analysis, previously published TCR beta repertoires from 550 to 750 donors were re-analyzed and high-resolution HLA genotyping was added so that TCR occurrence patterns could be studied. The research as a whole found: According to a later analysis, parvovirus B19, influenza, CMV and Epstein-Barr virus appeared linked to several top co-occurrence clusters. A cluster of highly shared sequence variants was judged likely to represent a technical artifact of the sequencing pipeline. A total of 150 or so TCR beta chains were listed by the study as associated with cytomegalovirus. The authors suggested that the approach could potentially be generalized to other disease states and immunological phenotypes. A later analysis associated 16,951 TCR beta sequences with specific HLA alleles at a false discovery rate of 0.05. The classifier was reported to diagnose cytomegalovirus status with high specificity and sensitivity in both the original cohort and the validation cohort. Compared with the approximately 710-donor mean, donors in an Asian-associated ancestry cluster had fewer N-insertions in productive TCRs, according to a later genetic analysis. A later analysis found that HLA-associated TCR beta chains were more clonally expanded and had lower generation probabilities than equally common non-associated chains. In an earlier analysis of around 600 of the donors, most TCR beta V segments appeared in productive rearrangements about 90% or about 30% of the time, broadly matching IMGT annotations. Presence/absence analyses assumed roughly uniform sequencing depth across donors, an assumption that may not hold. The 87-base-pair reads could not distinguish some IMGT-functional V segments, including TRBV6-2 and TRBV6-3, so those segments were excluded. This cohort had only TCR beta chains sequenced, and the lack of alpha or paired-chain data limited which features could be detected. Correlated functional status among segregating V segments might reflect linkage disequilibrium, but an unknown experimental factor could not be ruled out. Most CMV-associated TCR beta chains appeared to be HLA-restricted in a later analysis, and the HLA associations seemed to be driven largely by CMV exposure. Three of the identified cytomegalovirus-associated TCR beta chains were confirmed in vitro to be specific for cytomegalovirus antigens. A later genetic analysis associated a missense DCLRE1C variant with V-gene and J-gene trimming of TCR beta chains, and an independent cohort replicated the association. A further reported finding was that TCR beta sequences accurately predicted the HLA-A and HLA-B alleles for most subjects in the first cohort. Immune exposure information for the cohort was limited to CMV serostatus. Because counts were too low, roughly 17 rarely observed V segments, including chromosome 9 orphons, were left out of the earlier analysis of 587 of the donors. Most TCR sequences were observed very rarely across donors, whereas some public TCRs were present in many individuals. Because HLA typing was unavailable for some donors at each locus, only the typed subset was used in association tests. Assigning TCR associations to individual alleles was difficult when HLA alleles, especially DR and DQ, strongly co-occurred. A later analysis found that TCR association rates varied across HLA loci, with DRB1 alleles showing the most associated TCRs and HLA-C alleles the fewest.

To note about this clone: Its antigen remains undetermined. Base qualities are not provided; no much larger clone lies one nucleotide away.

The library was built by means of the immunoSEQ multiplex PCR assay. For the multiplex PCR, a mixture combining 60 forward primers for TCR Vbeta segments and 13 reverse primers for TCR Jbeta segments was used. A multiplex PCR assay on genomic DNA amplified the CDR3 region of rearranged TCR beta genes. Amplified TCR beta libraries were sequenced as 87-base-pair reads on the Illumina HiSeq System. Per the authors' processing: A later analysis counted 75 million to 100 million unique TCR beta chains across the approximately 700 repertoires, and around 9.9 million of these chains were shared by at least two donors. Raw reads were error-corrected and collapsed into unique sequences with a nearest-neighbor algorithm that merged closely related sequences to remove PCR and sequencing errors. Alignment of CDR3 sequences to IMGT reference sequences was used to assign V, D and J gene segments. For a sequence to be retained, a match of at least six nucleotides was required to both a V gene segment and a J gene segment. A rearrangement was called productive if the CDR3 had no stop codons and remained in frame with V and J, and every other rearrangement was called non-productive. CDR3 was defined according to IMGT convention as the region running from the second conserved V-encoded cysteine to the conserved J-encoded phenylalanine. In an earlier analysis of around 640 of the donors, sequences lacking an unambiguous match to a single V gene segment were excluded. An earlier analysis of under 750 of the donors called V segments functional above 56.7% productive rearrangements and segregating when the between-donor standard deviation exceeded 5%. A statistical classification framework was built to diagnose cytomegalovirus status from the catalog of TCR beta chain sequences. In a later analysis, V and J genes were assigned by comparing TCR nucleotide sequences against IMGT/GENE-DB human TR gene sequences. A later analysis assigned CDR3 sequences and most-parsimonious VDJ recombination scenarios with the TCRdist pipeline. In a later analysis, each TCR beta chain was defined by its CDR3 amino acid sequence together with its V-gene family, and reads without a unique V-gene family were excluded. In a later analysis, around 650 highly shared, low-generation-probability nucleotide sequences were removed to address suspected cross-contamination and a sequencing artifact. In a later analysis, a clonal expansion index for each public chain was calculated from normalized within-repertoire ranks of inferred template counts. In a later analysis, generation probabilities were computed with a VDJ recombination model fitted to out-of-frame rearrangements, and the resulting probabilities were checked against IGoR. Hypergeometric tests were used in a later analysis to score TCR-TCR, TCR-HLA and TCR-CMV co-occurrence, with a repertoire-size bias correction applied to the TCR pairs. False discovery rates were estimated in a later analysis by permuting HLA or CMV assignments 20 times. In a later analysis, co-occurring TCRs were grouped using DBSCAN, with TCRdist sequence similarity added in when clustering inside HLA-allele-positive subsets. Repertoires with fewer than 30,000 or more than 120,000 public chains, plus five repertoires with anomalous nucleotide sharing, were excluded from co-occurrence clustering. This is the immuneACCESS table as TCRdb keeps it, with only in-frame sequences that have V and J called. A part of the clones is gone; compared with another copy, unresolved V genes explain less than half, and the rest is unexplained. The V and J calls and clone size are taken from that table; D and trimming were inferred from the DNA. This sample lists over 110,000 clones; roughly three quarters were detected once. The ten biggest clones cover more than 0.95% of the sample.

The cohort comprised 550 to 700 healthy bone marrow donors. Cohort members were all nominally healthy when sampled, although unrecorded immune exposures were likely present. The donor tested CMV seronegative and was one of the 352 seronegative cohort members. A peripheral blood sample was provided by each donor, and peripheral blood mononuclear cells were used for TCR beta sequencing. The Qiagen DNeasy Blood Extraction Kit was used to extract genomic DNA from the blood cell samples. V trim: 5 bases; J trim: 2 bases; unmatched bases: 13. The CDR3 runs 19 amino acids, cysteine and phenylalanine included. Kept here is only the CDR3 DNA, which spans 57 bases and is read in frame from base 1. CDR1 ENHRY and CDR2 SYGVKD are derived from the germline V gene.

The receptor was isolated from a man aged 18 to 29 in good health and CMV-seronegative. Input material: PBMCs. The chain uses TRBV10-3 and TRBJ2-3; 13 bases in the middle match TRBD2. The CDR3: CAISFTHLTSGGTTDTQYF. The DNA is TGTGCCATCAGTTTTACCCATCTGACTAGCGGGGGGACCACAGATACGCAGTATTTT.